Below are 26 T cell receptor beta chains sequenced from a single sample in a study of blood T cell repertoires in COVID-19. The data were produced by immunoSEQ multiplex PCR, yet TCRdb's version contains in-frame clones alone and is incomplete. This sample has more than 100,000 clones, with 80% to 90% found just once. Sequencing used peripheral blood. The receptors were gathered from a woman aged 60-75 years with acute or convalescent COVID-19.

With regard to this clone: Other DNA sequences in this sample translate to the same CDR3. The chain uses TRBV28 and TRBJ1-4; possible D gene TRBD1, 6 bases. This CDR3 has 14 amino acids. Germline V gives CDR1 MDHEN, CDR2 SYDVKM. The ends were cut back, 3 bases at V and 5 bases at J, with 10 bases in the middle. CDR3 loop: CASSFSGGNEKLFF. CDR3 sequence (DNA): TGTGCCAGCAGTTTCTCTGGGGGCAATGAAAAACTGTTTTTT.

V gene TRBV5-1 combines with J gene TRBJ2-5, with TRBD2 matching over 11 bases. Germline trimming cut 0 bases from V and 5 bases from J; bases unmatched to any gene: 9. The CDR3 spans 17 residues. Germline CDR1 SGHRS, CDR2 YFSETQ. CDR3 protein: CASSLVAGGPGQETQYF. CDR3 DNA sequence: TGCGCCAGCAGCTTGGTAGCGGGAGGGCCTGGACAGGAGACCCAGTACTTC. The whole variable domain, remainder taken from reference TRBV5-1 and TRBJ2-5, is KAGVTQTPRYLIKTRGQQVTLSCSPISGHRSVSWYQQTPGQGLQFLFEYFSETQRNKGNFPGRFSGRQFSNSRSEMNVSTLELGDSALYLCASSLVAGGPGQETQYFGPGTRLLVL.

The chain links TRBV7-3 to TRBJ1-2; 7 bases match TRBD1. CDR1 and CDR2 (germline): SGHTA, FQGTGA. V lost 5 bases and J lost 7; bases outside the gene matches: 7. The CDR3 sequence is 13 residues long. CDR3 sequence reads: CASSATGTAGYTF. CDR3 sequence (DNA): TGTGCCAGCAGCGCGACAGGGACGGCTGGCTACACCTTC.

The chain carries TRBV5-1 and TRBJ2-6, with no clear D. Trimming stripped 1 base from V and 2 bases from J, with 10 bases between. Germline values: CDR1 SGHRS, CDR2 YFSETQ. The CDR3 is 16 residues long. The CDR3 spells CASSLLAGPGANVLTF. CDR3 DNA: TGCGCCAGCAGCTTGTTGGCTGGCCCTGGGGCCAACGTCCTGACTTTC. The whole variable domain, remainder taken from reference TRBV5-1 and TRBJ2-6, is KAGVTQTPRYLIKTRGQQVTLSCSPISGHRSVSWYQQTPGQGLQFLFEYFSETQRNKGNFPGRFSGRQFSNSRSEMNVSTLELGDSALYLCASSLLAGPGANVLTFGAGSRLTVL.

The chain uses TRBV5-1 and TRBJ1-2; D gene ambiguous. The germline V and J ends were trimmed by 4 bases and 1 base, with 11 bases remaining between them. Germline V CDR1 and CDR2: SGHRS, YFSETQ. The CDR3 is made up of 14 amino acids. The CDR3 bases are TGCGCCAGCAGCCTCGGACGGGATAACTATGGCTACACCTTC. Amino acids: CASSLGRDNYGYTF.

This clone was found once. The rearrangement links TRBV9 to TRBJ1-4, with unresolved D. The germline V gene has CDR1 SGDLS and CDR2 YYNGEE. V shed 3 bases and J shed 8 bases, with 20 bases lying between them. The CDR3 covers 16 residues. Here the CDR3 DNA reads TGTGCCAGCAGCGCCGACCCCGGGAGAACGGAGGAAAAACTGTTTTTT. It translates to CASSADPGRTEEKLFF. The complete variable domain, with remaining parts taken from reference TRBV9 and TRBJ1-4, reads DSGVTQTPKHLITATGQRVTLRCSPRSGDLSVYWYQQSLDQGLQFLIQYYNGEERAKGNILERFSAQQFPDLHSELNLSSLELGDSALYFCASSADPGRTEEKLFFGSGTQLSVL.

CDR3 sequence reads: CASSLSAGLEAFF. For the CDR3, the DNA is TGTGCCAGCAGCTTATCGGCGGGGCTCGAAGCTTTCTTT. The chain links TRBV7-2 to TRBJ1-1; D is possibly TRBD1 (5 bases). Trimming pared 2 bases from V and 8 bases from J, leaving 12 bases between. The CDR3 runs 13 residues. The germline CDR1 and CDR2 sequences are SGHTA and FQGNSA.

The genes are TRBV9 and TRBJ1-2; no firm D call. V gave up 2 bases and J gave up 1 base, with 12 bases separating them. The CDR3 has 15 residues. Germline CDR1 reads SGDLS; CDR2 reads YYNGEE. Here the CDR3 reads CASSVTGGRNYGYTF. The CDR3 DNA is TGTGCCAGCAGCGTTACTGGCGGTCGTAACTATGGCTACACCTTC.

This clone was seen more than once but under ten times. The chain combines TRBV5-5 with TRBJ1-2; 9 positions agree with TRBD1. Germline lookup yields CDR1 SGHKS and CDR2 YYEKEE (reference sequence). The J segment lost 1 base and the V segment lost 4 bases, leaving 2 bases of the junction unmatched. The CDR3 loop spans 14 amino acids. The CDR3 loop reads CASSRQGGNYGYTF. The CDR3, as DNA: TGTGCCAGCAGCCGACAGGGGGGTAACTATGGCTACACCTTC.

The chain has TRBV28 and TRBJ2-7, with D tentatively TRBD1 (6 bases). The CDR3 runs 14 residues. Trimming left V 3 bases short and J 1 base short, with 10 bases between. Germline CDR1 and CDR2: MDHEN and SYDVKM. CDR3 in DNA: TGTGCCAGCAGTTTTTTGGACAGATCCTACGAGCAGTACTTC. Translation gives CASSFLDRSYEQYF.

This chain uses TRBV12-3 or TRBV12-4 with TRBJ2-1, with a tentative D call TRBD2 (5 bases). V gave up 6 bases and J gave up 7 bases, with 13 bases separating them. The CDR3 runs 13 residues. CDR3 amino acids: CASRLIPGNEQFF. The CDR3 DNA reads as TGTGCCAGCAGACTCATACCGGGAAATGAGCAGTTCTTC.

This chain connects TRBV5-1 to TRBJ2-2; no firm D call. CDR1 is SGHRS and CDR2 is YFSETQ in the germline V gene. Deletions cut 2 bases from V and 0 bases from J, with 11 bases between. The CDR3 extends over 16 amino acids. The CDR3 reads CASSFMALANTGELFF. For the CDR3, the DNA is TGCGCCAGCAGCTTTATGGCCCTTGCGAACACCGGGGAGCTGTTTTTT.

This sequence joins TRBV3-1 (or the pseudogene TRBV3-2) and TRBJ2-7; D possibly corresponds to TRBD2 (7 bases). This CDR3 spans 17 amino acids. The V end was cut by 4 bases, the J end by 0 bases, with 19 bases between. CDR1 LGHDT and CDR2 YNNKEL come from the germline V gene (reference sequence). In DNA form, the CDR3 reads TGTGCCAGCAGCCGCCCGTCGGGGGGCTTGGGCTCCTACGAGCAGTACTTC. Residues: CASSRPSGGLGSYEQYF.

V usage is TRBV6-2 or TRBV6-3 and J usage is TRBJ1-2; TRBD1 aligns across 8 bases. In germline, CDR1 is MNHEY, CDR2 SVGEGT. CDR3 length: 13 amino acids. V lost 7 bases to trimming and J lost 6 bases; unmatched junction nucleotides: 7. CDR3 residues: CASTPTGVNGYTF. DNA of the CDR3: TGTGCCAGCACCCCGACAGGGGTAAATGGCTACACCTTC.

The DNA of the CDR3 is TGTGCCAGCAGCGTGCCGGGACAGGGAAAAGGCTACACCTTC. Amino acid sequence: CASSVPGQGKGYTF. J is TRBJ1-2 and V is TRBV7-9; 9 bases fit TRBD1. Germline CDR1 reads SEHNR; CDR2 reads FQNEAQ (reference sequence). The CDR3 consists of 14 residues. Trimming cost V 5 bases and J 8 bases; bases outside gene matches: 9.

This clone has only one observation. The chain couples TRBV3-1 (or the pseudogene TRBV3-2) to TRBJ2-3, with 10 bases lining up with TRBD2. This CDR3 comprises 17 residues. Germline V gene data show CDR1 as LGHDT and CDR2 as YNNKEL (reference sequence). The V segment lost 2 bases and the J segment 5 bases; nucleotides outside the gene matches: 10. CDR3 sequence reads: CASSQLGVLAGLDTQYF. For the CDR3, the DNA is TGTGCCAGCAGCCAACTGGGTGTACTAGCGGGACTAGATACGCAGTATTTT.

The chain recombines TRBV4-1 with TRBJ1-1; weak D call: TRBD1 (5 bases). Trimming cost V 5 bases and J 1 base, with 20 bases left between them. The CDR3 spans 17 residues. CDR1 and CDR2 from the germline V gene are MGHRA and YSYEKL. The CDR3 protein is CASSAPHGRGPNTEAFF. DNA for the CDR3: TGCGCCAGCAGCGCCCCCCACGGGAGGGGACCGAACACTGAAGCTTTCTTT.

V usage is TRBV24-1 and J usage is TRBJ1-3; D possibly corresponds to TRBD1 (6 bases). V was clipped by 2 bases and J by 0 bases, with 7 bases between them. The CDR3 contains 15 residues. CDR1 and CDR2 from the germline V gene are KGHDR and SFDVKD. The DNA of the CDR3 is TGTGCCACCAGTGATTCGGACAGCTCTGGAAACACCATATATTTT. Translating gives CATSDSDSSGNTIYF.

CDR3 sequence: CASSLFAGGGTGETQYF. CDR3 DNA: TGCGCCAGCAGCTTGTTCGCGGGAGGAGGTACGGGTGAGACCCAGTACTTC. V and J are TRBV5-1 and TRBJ2-5; the match to TRBD2 covers 8 bases. Germline CDR1 is SGHRS and CDR2 is YFSETQ. With 1 base clipped from V and 5 bases from J, the junction kept 13 bases outside the gene matches. This CDR3 contains 17 residues.

This chain connects TRBV7-9 to TRBJ1-3; a weak D match, TRBD1 (5 bases). In germline, CDR1 is SEHNR, CDR2 FQNEAQ (reference sequence). The CDR3 is 16 amino acids. The V end lost 5 bases, the J end lost 0 bases, and 14 bases lay between the germline ends. The CDR3 nucleotides are TGTGCCAGCAGCGCATCAGGGCGTCCCTCTGGAAACACCATATATTTT. This sequence encodes CASSASGRPSGNTIYF.

The V and J genes are TRBV28 and TRBJ2-3, with TRBD1 matching over 9 bases. This CDR3 region has 13 residues. The V gene end was trimmed by 5 bases and the J gene end by 5 bases; junction bases not matched to a gene: 2. Looked up from germline, CDR1 is MDHEN and CDR2 is SYDVKM. Written as DNA, the CDR3 is TGTGCCAGCAGTAGACAGGGGGGAGATACGCAGTATTTT. Residues: CASSRQGGDTQYF.

This rearrangement joins TRBV5-1 to TRBJ2-3, with 13 positions matching TRBD2. The CDR3 is made up of 16 amino acids. Germline CDR1 is SGHRS and CDR2 is YFSETQ. V was clipped by 4 bases and J by 4 bases; unmatched bases: 6. The CDR3 DNA reads TGCGCCAGCAGCACCGGACTAGCGGGAGCCTCAGATACGCAGTATTTT. This encodes CASSTGLAGASDTQYF.

This chain uses TRBV18 with TRBJ2-3, with D possibly matching TRBD1 (5 bases). The germline CDR1 and CDR2 sequences are KGHSH and LQKENI. V lost 3 bases, J lost 4 bases, and 14 bases lay in between. This CDR3 contains 15 residues. The CDR3 DNA follows: TGTGCCAGCTCACCCGGGCAGGGATCGGCAGATACGCAGTATTTT. Translating it yields CASSPGQGSADTQYF.

This chain joins TRBV30 and TRBJ1-6, with D hard to call. Looked up from germline, CDR1 is GTSNPN and CDR2 is SVGIG (reference sequence). Trimming shortened V by 5 bases and J by 7 bases, and 12 bases separated the two germline ends. This CDR3 has 13 residues. CDR3 in DNA: TGTGCCTGGTCGGGAGGGAGGAATTCACCCCTCCACTTT. Translating it yields CAWSGGRNSPLHF.

The chain is built from TRBV24-1 and TRBJ1-2; 7 bases align to TRBD1. The CDR3 covers 14 residues. Germline CDR1 and CDR2: KGHDR and SFDVKD. V was clipped by 4 bases and J by 8 bases; unmatched bases: 9. As DNA, the CDR3 is TGTGCCACCAGTGAAAACACAGGGGTTGAAGGCTACACCTTC. Translating gives CATSENTGVEGYTF.

This sequence joins TRBV5-8 and TRBJ1-1; D not resolved. Trimming cost V 2 bases and J 3 bases, with 11 bases left between them. Germline V gene data show CDR1 as SGHTS and CDR2 as YDEGEE. The CDR3 consists of 14 residues. The CDR3 nucleotides read TGTGCCAGCAGCTTAGGCGGGGTGGACACTGAAGCTTTCTTT. Amino acids: CASSLGGVDTEAFF. Filled out from reference TRBV5-8 and TRBJ1-1, the complete variable domain reads EAGVTQSPTHLIKTRGQQATLRCSPISGHTSVYWYQQALGLGLQFLLWYDEGEERNRGNFPPRFSGRQFPNYSSELNVNALELEDSALYLCASSLGGVDTEAFFGQGTRLTVV.